This T cell receptor beta chain appears in the sequencing data of a study of pediatric ulcerative colitis. Overall study results and limits: In rectum, acute severe colitis had expanded clones and less diversity. This repertoire reflects total lymphocytes rather than subpopulations like regulatory T cells.

Regarding this clone: Antigen unknown.

Profiling relied on immunoSEQ multiplex PCR, and the TCRdb table lists in-frame clones only, not all of them. The sample has tens of thousands of clones, 70% to 90% seen once. The ends were cut back, 1 base at V and 4 bases at J, with 17 bases in the middle. This CDR3 contains 16 residues. Germline CDR1 PRHDT, CDR2 FYEKMQ (reference sequence). The clonotype comes from a boy aged 10-17 years with severe ulcerative colitis. The sequenced material came from blood. The chain carries TRBV13 and TRBJ2-7, with D unclear. The CDR3 DNA reads as TGTGCCAGCAGCTTAGCCGTGGGGAAACTAACGTACGAGCAGTACTTC. Its translation: CASSLAVGKLTYEQYF. Using reference TRBV13 and TRBJ2-7 for the parts outside the CDR3, the full variable domain is AAGVIQSPRHLIKEKRETATLKCYPIPRHDTVYWYQQGPGQDPQFLISFYEKMQSDKGSIPDRFSAQQFSDYHSELNMSSLELGDSALYFCASSLAVGKLTYEQYFGPGTRLTVT.